This T cell receptor beta chain is drawn from a study of T-cell reconstitution after alpha-beta-depleted transplantation in children. The study's findings and limits: T-cell numbers and diversity, one year after transplant, stemmed largely from T cells that were newly produced. Reportedly, alpha-beta T cells present about two months post-transplant originated from several hundred expanded clones of graft origin. For some patients, TCRbeta diversity was high at day 60 because of recipient T cells and thymic progenitors that survived.

Preparation of the TCRbeta library used unique molecular identifiers. TCRdb passed the PCR reads through MiXCR, listing each CDR3 protein once. The table records about a million distinct CDR3 sequences, about 30% of them present only once. As concerns this clonotype: Antigen specificity is unknown.

Trimming took off 6 bases at V and 0 bases at J, with 18 bases between the two ends. The CDR3 has 17 residues. The material was PBMCs, mostly from graft donor cells, obtained 360 days after TCRalphabeta/CD19-depleted stem cell transplant. V and J are TRBV12-3 or TRBV12-4 and TRBJ1-3; the D is unclear. The clonotype was recovered from a boy under two years old who had a stem cell transplant for SCID, so the T cells may come from the graft donor. The CDR3 spells CASRGWADTLSGNTIYF. The CDR3 DNA reads as TGTGCCAGCAGGGGTTGGGCTGACACCCTCTCTGGAAACACCATATATTTT.